These 27 T cell receptor beta chains were all obtained from the same sample, sequenced in a study of shared clonotypes between healthy human individuals (dated by TCRdb to the early 2020s). Library preparation used the immunoSEQ multiplex PCR assay. Held by TCRdb, this immuneACCESS table contains in-frame sequences only and omits some clones. Under half of the omission traces to an unresolved V gene where checked; the cause of the rest is unknown. The sample table shows under 600,000 clones, and approximately 97% are seen once. The ten largest make up about 0.06% of the sample. Sequencing was carried out using naive CD4+ T cells sorted from blood. The cell subset or site label, read with the paper, signifies: CD45RA+ positively selected. These receptors were obtained from a young woman in good health.

V gene TRBV29-1 combines with J gene TRBJ2-7; 7 bases agree with TRBD1. The CDR3 is 14 amino acids. V gave up 6 bases and J gave up 3 bases; unmatched junction bases: 11. Germline CDR1 is SQVTM and CDR2 is ANQGSEA. The CDR3 spells CSVGSGQGDYEQYF. The CDR3 nucleotides read TGCAGCGTAGGTTCGGGGCAGGGGGACTACGAGCAGTACTTC.

This clone was seen a few times. Other DNA sequences of this sample code for an identical CDR3. The gene calls are TRBV4-1 and TRBJ1-1; D call uncertain. This CDR3 comprises 15 residues. V lost 0 bases and J 0 bases, leaving 8 bases between the germline ends. Germline CDR1 MGHRA, CDR2 YSYEKL. CDR3: CASSQELLMNTEAFF. The DNA for the CDR3 is TGCGCCAGCAGCCAAGAATTATTGATGAACACTGAAGCTTTCTTT.

This sequence joins TRBV2 and TRBJ2-5; D not certain. CDR1 SNHLY and CDR2 FYNNEI come from the germline V gene. The CDR3 is made up of 12 amino acids. V dropped 4 bases and J dropped 11 bases, with 14 bases sitting between them. CDR3 nucleotides: TGTGCCAGCAGTGTATGGGGAAGTGAGCAGTACTTC. Translating gives CASSVWGSEQYF.

The rearrangement joins TRBV5-4 to TRBJ2-1; D possibly corresponds to TRBD2 (6 bases). V dropped 0 bases and J dropped 4 bases, with 11 bases sitting between them. The CDR3 contains 15 residues. The germline V gene encodes CDR1 SGHNT and CDR2 YYREEE (reference sequence). Written as DNA, the CDR3 is TGTGCCAGCAGCTTGGTCGCGGGAACATACAATGAGCAGTTCTTC. This translates into CASSLVAGTYNEQFF.

The chain couples TRBV19 to TRBJ1-5; 7 nucleotides line up with TRBD1. Germline V CDR1 and CDR2: LNHDA, SQIVND (reference sequence). The CDR3 length is 14 residues. V lost 6 bases and J lost 2; bases outside the gene matches: 4. As DNA, the CDR3 is TGTGCCAGTAGCATCGGGACAGGCAATCAGCCCCAGCATTTT. It codes for CASSIGTGNQPQHF.

The chain carries TRBV5-1 and TRBJ1-1; no clear D. V lost 4 bases to trimming and J lost 7 bases, with 14 bases between them. The CDR3 length is 13 residues. Germline assignment: CDR1 SGHRS and CDR2 YFSETQ. The CDR3 DNA reads as TGCGCCAGCAGCCCACTGGCCGGAGGTGAAGCTTTCTTT. This encodes CASSPLAGGEAFF. Looking up the rest from reference TRBV5-1 and TRBJ1-1 gives the full variable domain: KAGVTQTPRYLIKTRGQQVTLSCSPISGHRSVSWYQQTPGQGLQFLFEYFSETQRNKGNFPGRFSGRQFSNSRSEMNVSTLELGDSALYLCASSPLAGGEAFFGQGTRLTVV.

The chain joins TRBV28 to TRBJ1-5; D gene unclear. Germline V lookup: CDR1 MDHEN, CDR2 SYDVKM. Trimming removed 2 bases from V and 2 bases from J, with 10 bases in between. This CDR3 has 15 residues. The CDR3: CASSLAPGGNQPQHF. The CDR3 region has the DNA TGTGCCAGCAGTTTAGCACCCGGGGGCAATCAGCCCCAGCATTTT.

A word on this clone: A junction end diverges from the germline sequence, so it may reflect a read error. The V and J genes are TRBV5-1 and TRBJ2-3; D gene ambiguous. The length of the CDR3 is 16 residues. Germline V gene data show CDR1 as SGHRS and CDR2 as YFSETQ. CDR3 sequence reads: CASGLEPLNPLDTQYF. CDR3 coding DNA: TGCGCCAGCGGCTTGGAGCCGCTCAATCCCCTGGATACGCAGTATTTT.

This chain joins TRBV6-1 and TRBJ2-3, with 7 nucleotides matching TRBD1. CDR1 is MNHNS and CDR2 is SASEGT in the germline V gene. The length of the CDR3 is 15 residues. V gave up 6 bases and J gave up 2 bases; unmatched junction bases: 8. The CDR3 coding sequence is TGTGCCAGCAGCTCCTGGGGGACAGACACAGATACGCAGTATTTT. Translated, it gives CASSSWGTDTDTQYF.

The chain joins TRBV28 to TRBJ1-5; D is ambiguous. CDR3 size: 13 residues. Germline CDR1 and CDR2: MDHEN and SYDVKM. Trimming left V 2 bases short and J 4 bases short, with 6 bases between. The DNA for the CDR3 is TGTGCCAGCAGTTTACAGGTTAATCAGCCCCAGCATTTT. It translates to CASSLQVNQPQHF.

The V and J genes are TRBV6-4 and TRBJ2-1; D is undetermined. V lost 4 bases and J 2 bases, leaving 6 bases between the germline ends. The CDR3 length is 13 residues. Germline CDR1 reads MRHNA; CDR2 reads SNTAGT. This CDR3 is CASSGTAYNEQFF. As DNA, the CDR3 is TGTGCCAGCAGTGGAACTGCCTACAATGAGCAGTTCTTC.

V usage is TRBV28 and J usage is TRBJ2-1; D gene unclear. Germline CDR1 is MDHEN and CDR2 is SYDVKM. Trimming cost V 5 bases and J 6 bases, with 11 bases left between them. The CDR3 has 13 residues. CDR3 protein: CASSGPPLNEQFF. The CDR3 region has the DNA TGTGCCAGCAGTGGCCCCCCTCTCAATGAGCAGTTCTTC.

V gene TRBV15 combines with J gene TRBJ2-2, with no clear D. Germline CDR1 and CDR2: LNHNV and YYDKDF (reference sequence). V was trimmed by 5 bases and J by 6 bases, leaving 13 bases between them. CDR3 size: 14 residues. The CDR3: CATSSAYGAGELFF. The DNA for the CDR3 is TGTGCCACCAGCTCAGCCTACGGCGCCGGGGAGCTGTTTTTT.

The chain joins TRBV2 to TRBJ2-3; tentative D call: TRBD1 (5 bases). The ends were cut back, 5 bases at V and 7 bases at J, with 19 bases in the middle. The germline V gene encodes CDR1 SNHLY and CDR2 FYNNEI. The CDR3 consists of 15 residues. Here the CDR3 reads CASSREQAKTNTQYF. The CDR3 DNA reads as TGTGCCAGCAGTAGGGAACAGGCCAAAACAAATACGCAGTATTTT.

The chain couples TRBV28 to TRBJ2-7; tentative D call: TRBD1 (6 bases). V lost 4 bases and J 2 bases, leaving 15 bases between the germline ends. Looked up from germline, CDR1 is MDHEN and CDR2 is SYDVKM. The CDR3 consists of 15 residues. The CDR3 DNA reads as TGTGCCAGCAGTTCAACCGACAGGACCCCCTACGAGCAGTACTTC. Translating it yields CASSSTDRTPYEQYF.

The genes are TRBV6-1 and TRBJ1-2; D gene unclear. Germline loops: CDR1 MNHNS, CDR2 SASEGT. The CDR3 has 13 amino acids. Trimming stripped 1 base from V and 3 bases from J, with 6 bases between. This CDR3 is CASSEGRDYGYTF. CDR3 in DNA: TGTGCCAGCAGTGAAGGACGAGACTATGGCTACACCTTC.

The DNA for the CDR3 is TGTGCGGTGGCTATCCCCAATCAGCCCCAGCATTTT. Protein sequence: CAVAIPNQPQHF. The chain carries TRBV11-3 and TRBJ1-5; no definite D call. There are 12 residues in the CDR3. The germline V gene encodes CDR1 SGHNT and CDR2 YENEEA.

The V gene is TRBV27, the J gene TRBJ2-2, with TRBD1 matching 7 bases. The CDR3 contains 14 residues. J was trimmed by 0 bases and V by 8 bases; bases with no gene match: 3. Germline CDR1 is MNHEY and CDR2 is SMNVEV (reference sequence). CDR3 sequence reads: CASRTGANTGELFF. The CDR3 DNA sequence: TGTGCCAGCCGGACAGGAGCGAACACCGGGGAGCTGTTTTTT.

This rearrangement joins TRBV18 to TRBJ2-7, with a possible D match to TRBD1 (6 bases). Germline CDR1 reads KGHSH; CDR2 reads LQKENI. The V end was cut by 0 bases, the J end by 1 base, with 13 bases between. The CDR3 runs to 16 residues. The CDR3 here is CASSPPQGMGSYEQYF. The CDR3 bases are TGTGCCAGCTCACCACCGCAGGGGATGGGATCCTACGAGCAGTACTTC.

V and J are TRBV15 and TRBJ1-5; D not certain. CDR3 size: 14 residues. V dropped 0 bases and J dropped 6 bases, with 9 bases sitting between them. Germline CDR1 reads LNHNV; CDR2 reads YYDKDF (reference sequence). CDR3 DNA: TGTGCCACCAGCAGAGAGGGCGGGATTCAGCCCCAGCATTTT. Translated, it gives CATSREGGIQPQHF.

The rearrangement links TRBV27 to TRBJ2-2; D gene ambiguous. The CDR3 covers 13 residues. Germline CDR1 MNHEY, CDR2 SMNVEV (reference sequence). V lost 4 bases, J lost 4 bases, and 7 bases lay in between. CDR3 in amino acids: CASSSGATGELFF. The CDR3 nucleotides are TGTGCCAGCAGTTCCGGAGCCACCGGGGAGCTGTTTTTT.

The chain is built from TRBV14 and TRBJ2-3, with 7 bases identical to TRBD2. This CDR3 is built from 17 residues. With V trimmed by 0 bases and J by 2 bases, 8 bases remained unmatched. Germline V gene lookup returns CDR1 SGHDN and CDR2 FVKESK. The CDR3 coding sequence is TGTGCCAGCAGCCAAGATTACGGGGGAGGGCCCACAGATACGCAGTATTTT. Amino acids: CASSQDYGGGPTDTQYF.

This clone has a single count. The CDR3 DNA is TGTGCCTGGAGGCAGGTTTACACTGAAGCTTTCTTT. It codes for CAWRQVYTEAFF. J is TRBJ1-1 and V is TRBV30; no clear D gene. From germline, CDR1 is GTSNPN and CDR2 SVGIG (reference sequence). The ends were cut back, 3 bases at V and 3 bases at J, with 8 bases in the middle. The CDR3 is made up of 12 amino acids.

The chain has TRBV5-1 and TRBJ2-5; 7 nucleotides align to TRBD2. The J call may be faulty, since TRBJ2-7 better matches the DNA end. The CDR3 has 15 residues. Germline CDR1 SGHRS, CDR2 YFSETQ. CDR3: CASSLATSSSYEQYF. The CDR3 bases are TGCGCCAGCAGCTTGGCGACTAGCAGTTCCTACGAGCAGTACTTC.

The count of this clone is one. Other nucleotide sequences in the sample specify the same CDR3. The rearrangement uses TRBV2 and TRBJ2-3, with D unresolved. The germline V gene has CDR1 SNHLY and CDR2 FYNNEI. The CDR3 consists of 12 residues. V dropped 5 bases and J dropped 2 bases, with 5 bases sitting between them. This CDR3 is CASSPTTDTQYF. The CDR3 DNA is TGTGCCAGCAGTCCTACCACAGATACGCAGTATTTT.

This clone turned up a few times. The J gene is TRBJ2-7, the V gene TRBV11-2; 9 bases line up with TRBD2. CDR1 is SGHAT and CDR2 is FQNNGV in the germline V gene. Trimming at V came to 3 bases and at J to 5 bases, leaving 5 bases not matched to a gene. The CDR3 runs to 14 residues. CDR3: CASSFSGLANEQYF. The CDR3 nucleotides are TGTGCCAGCAGCTTCTCGGGACTAGCAAACGAGCAGTACTTC.

The chain joins TRBV2 to TRBJ1-4; 9 bases align to TRBD1. This CDR3 is built from 14 residues. V gave up 6 bases and J gave up 4 bases; unmatched junction bases: 3. Germline values: CDR1 SNHLY, CDR2 FYNNEI. CDR3 residues: CASSPGQGNEKLFF. In DNA form, the CDR3 reads TGTGCCAGCAGCCCGGGACAGGGTAATGAAAAACTGTTTTTT.